This T cell receptor beta chain derives from a study of CD8 T cells in Susac syndrome. As to this clonotype: Its antigen is not known.

CDR1 is KGHSH and CDR2 is LQKENI in the germline V gene. This CDR3 contains 15 residues. V dropped 6 bases and J dropped 0 bases, with 12 bases sitting between them. The authors reverse transcribed roughly 0.5 to 1 ug RNA with random hexamers. Amplification of the TCR beta CDR3 was carried out by immunoSEQ multiplex PCR, which spanned a total of 54 Vbeta and 13 Jbeta segments. TCRdb re-called the immunoSEQ multiplex PCR reads through MiXCR, storing one row per CDR3 protein. There are some 130,000 distinct CDR3 sequences in the sample; over 90% occur only once, and approximately 0.17% lies in the top ten. Study-wide results and limits: Only a relatively small number of individuals were included in the TCR sequencing and HLA analysis.

Sequencing of TCR beta, carried out with a high-throughput approach, was applied to CD8+ and CD4+ T cells from the blood. CD8+ and CD4+ T cells were negatively isolated; TEMRA cells were FACS-enriched. The sequencing input was CD8+ T cells from PBMCs. This receptor was obtained from a human donor with Susac syndrome. The V and J genes are TRBV18 and TRBJ2-1, with a possible D match to TRBD1 (5 bases). The CDR3 loop reads CASSPRDGSYNEQFF. CDR3 DNA: TGTGCCAGCTCTCCCAGGGATGGCTCCTACAATGAGCAGTTCTTC. The entire variable domain, with the rest obtained from reference TRBV18 and TRBJ2-1, is as follows: NAGVMQNPRHLVRRRGQEARLRCSPMKGHSHVYWYRQLPEEGLKFMVYLQKENIIDESGMPKERFSAEFPKEGPSILRIQQVVRGDSAAYFCASSPRDGSYNEQFFGPGTRLTVL.